This T cell receptor (beta chain) comes out of a study of T cell clones after liver transplantation. Study-level information: Graft-donor-reactive sequences were compared with third-party-reactive TCRbeta sequences from pre-transplant mixed lymphocyte reactions. At least one year of complete immunosuppression withdrawal without enzymes over twice normal defined tolerance. Apart from a few HCV-positive recipients, transplants were for non-autoimmune, non-viral reasons.

Repertoires were generated with immunoSEQ multiplex PCR, while TCRdb's copy carries only in-frame clones and drops some. The sample holds fewer than 85,000 clones, around four fifths seen once. The CDR3 totals 17 residues. Germline-derived CDR1 and CDR2 are SGHTS and YDEGEE. V was pared by 0 bases and J by 4 bases, with 17 bases between. Study results and caveats: Conclusions were preliminary, with small, heterogeneous patient groups.

Comments on this clone: Its cognate antigen is unknown.

This clonotype was obtained from a human patient who received a liver transplant. T cells may partly derive from the graft donor. The sample consisted of CD4+ T cells from blood, taken at the 22-month timepoint. The J gene is TRBJ1-5, the V gene TRBV5-8, with D possibly matching TRBD1 (5 bases). The CDR3 reads CASSLGFAGVGNQPQHF. CDR3 sequence (DNA): TGTGCCAGCAGCTTGGGGTTTGCGGGGGTAGGAAATCAGCCCCAGCATTTT. Full variable domain (rest looked up from reference TRBV5-8 and TRBJ1-5): EAGVTQSPTHLIKTRGQQATLRCSPISGHTSVYWYQQALGLGLQFLLWYDEGEERNRGNFPPRFSGRQFPNYSSELNVNALELEDSALYLCASSLGFAGVGNQPQHFGDGTRLSIL.